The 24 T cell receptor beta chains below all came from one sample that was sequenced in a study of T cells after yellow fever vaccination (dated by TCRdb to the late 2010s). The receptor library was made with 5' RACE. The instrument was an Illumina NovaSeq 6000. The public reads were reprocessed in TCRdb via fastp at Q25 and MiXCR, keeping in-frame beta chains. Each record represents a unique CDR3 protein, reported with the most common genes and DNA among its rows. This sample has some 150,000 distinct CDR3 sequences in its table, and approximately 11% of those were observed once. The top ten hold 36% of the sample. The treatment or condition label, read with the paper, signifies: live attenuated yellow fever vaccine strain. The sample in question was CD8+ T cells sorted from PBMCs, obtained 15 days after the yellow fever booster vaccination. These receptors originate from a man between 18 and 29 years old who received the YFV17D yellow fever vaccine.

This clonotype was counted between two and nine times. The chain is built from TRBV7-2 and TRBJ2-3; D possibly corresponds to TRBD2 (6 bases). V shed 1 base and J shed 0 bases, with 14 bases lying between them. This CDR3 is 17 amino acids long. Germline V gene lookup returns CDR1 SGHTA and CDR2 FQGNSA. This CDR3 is CASSLEPSGPSTDTQYF. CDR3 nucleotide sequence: TGTGCCAGCAGCTTAGAACCGAGCGGGCCTAGCACAGATACGCAGTATTTT.

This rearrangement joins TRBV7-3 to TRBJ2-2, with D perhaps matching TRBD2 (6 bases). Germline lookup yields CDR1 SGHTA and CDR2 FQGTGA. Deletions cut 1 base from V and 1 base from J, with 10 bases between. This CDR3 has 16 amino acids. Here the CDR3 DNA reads TGTGCCAGCAGCTTAAGGGAGGCAGGGAACACCGGGGAGCTGTTTTTT. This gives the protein CASSLREAGNTGELFF. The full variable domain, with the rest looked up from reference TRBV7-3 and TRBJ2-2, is GAGVSQTPSNKVTEKGKYVELRCDPISGHTALYWYRQSLGQGPEFLIYFQGTGAADDSGLPNDRFFAVRPEGSVSTLKIQRTERGDSAVYLCASSLREAGNTGELFFGEGSRLTVL.

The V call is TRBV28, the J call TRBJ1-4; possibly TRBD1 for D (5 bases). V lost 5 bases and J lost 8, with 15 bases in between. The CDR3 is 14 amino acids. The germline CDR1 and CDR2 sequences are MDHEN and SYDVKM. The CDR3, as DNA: TGTGCCAGCAGTGGCAGGAGGGGATTAGAAAAACTGTTTTTT. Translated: CASSGRRGLEKLFF.

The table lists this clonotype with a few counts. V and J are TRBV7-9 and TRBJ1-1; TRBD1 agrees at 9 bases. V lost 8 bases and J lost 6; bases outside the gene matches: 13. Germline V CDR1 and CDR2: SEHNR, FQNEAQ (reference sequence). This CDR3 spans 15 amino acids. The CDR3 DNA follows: TGTGCCAGCGCGGCATTGGGACAGGGTTTGTCTGAAGCTTTCTTT. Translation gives CASAALGQGLSEAFF. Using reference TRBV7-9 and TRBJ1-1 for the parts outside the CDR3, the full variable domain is DTGVSQNPRHKITKRGQNVTFRCDPISEHNRLYWYRQTLGQGPEFLTYFQNEAQLEKSRLLSDRFSAERPKGSFSTLEIQRTEQGDSAMYLCASAALGQGLSEAFFGQGTRLTVV.

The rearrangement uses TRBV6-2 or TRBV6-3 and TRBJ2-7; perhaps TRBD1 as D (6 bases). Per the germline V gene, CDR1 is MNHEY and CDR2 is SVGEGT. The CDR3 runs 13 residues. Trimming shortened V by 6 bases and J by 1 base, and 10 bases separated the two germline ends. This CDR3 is CASSLGQSYEQYV. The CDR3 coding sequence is TGTGCCAGCAGCCTCGGACAGTCCTACGAGCAGTACGTC.

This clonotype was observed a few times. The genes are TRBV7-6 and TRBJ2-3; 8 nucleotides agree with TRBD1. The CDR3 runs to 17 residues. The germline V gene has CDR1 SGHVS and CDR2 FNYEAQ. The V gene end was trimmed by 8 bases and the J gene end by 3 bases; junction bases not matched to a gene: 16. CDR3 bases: TGTGCCAGCGGGCCCCTGGGCGGCAGGGGGCTAACAGATACGCAGTATTTT. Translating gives CASGPLGGRGLTDTQYF.

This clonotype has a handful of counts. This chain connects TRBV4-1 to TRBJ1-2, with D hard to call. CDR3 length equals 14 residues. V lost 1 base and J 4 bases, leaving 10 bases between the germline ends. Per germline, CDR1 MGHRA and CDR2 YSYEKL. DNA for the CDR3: TGCGCCAGCAGCCAAGCCGGCCAGACCTATGGCTACACCTTC. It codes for CASSQAGQTYGYTF.

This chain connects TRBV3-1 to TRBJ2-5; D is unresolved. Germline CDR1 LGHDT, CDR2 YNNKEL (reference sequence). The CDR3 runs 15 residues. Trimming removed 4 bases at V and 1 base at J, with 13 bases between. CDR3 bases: TGTGCCAGCAGCCTAAGATTTACTCCCCAAGAGACCCAGTACTTC. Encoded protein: CASSLRFTPQETQYF.

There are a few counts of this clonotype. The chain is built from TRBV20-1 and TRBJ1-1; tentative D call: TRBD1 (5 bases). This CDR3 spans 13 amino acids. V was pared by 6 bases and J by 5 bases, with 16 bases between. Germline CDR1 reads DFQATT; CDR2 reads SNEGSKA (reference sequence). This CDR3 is CSARDLRGTEAFF. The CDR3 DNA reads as TGCAGTGCACGGGACCTCCGGGGAACTGAAGCTTTCTTT.

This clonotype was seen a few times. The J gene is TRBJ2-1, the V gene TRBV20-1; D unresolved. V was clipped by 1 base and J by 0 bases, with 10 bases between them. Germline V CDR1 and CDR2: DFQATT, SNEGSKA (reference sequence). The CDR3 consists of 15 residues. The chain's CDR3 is CSARGPASSYNEQFF. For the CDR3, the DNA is TGCAGTGCTAGAGGCCCGGCGAGCTCCTACAATGAGCAGTTCTTC.

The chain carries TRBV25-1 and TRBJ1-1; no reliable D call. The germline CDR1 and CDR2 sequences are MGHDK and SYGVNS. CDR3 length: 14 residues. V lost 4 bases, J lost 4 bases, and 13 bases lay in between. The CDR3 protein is CASSVSGRVTEAFF. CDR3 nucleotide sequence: TGTGCCAGCAGTGTTAGCGGGAGAGTCACTGAAGCTTTCTTT.

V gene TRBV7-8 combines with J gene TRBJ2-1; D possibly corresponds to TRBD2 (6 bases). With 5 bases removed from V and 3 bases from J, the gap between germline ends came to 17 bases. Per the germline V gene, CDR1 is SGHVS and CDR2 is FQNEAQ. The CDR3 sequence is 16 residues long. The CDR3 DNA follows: TGTGCCAGCAGCCCAGATCGGGGGACCTACTACAATGAGCAGTTCTTC. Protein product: CASSPDRGTYYNEQFF.

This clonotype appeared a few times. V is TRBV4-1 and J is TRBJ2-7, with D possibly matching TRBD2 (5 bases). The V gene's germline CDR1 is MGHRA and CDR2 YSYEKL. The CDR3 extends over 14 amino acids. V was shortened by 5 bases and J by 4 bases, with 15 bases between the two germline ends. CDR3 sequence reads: CASSYGLGGYEQYF. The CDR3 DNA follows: TGCGCCAGCAGCTACGGACTTGGCGGATACGAGCAGTACTTC.

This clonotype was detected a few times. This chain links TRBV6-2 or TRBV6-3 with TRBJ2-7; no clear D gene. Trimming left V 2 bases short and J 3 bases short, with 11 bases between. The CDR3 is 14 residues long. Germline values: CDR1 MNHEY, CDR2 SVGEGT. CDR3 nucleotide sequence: TGTGCCAGCAGTTACGACGGCAACTTCTACGAGCAGTACTTC. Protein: CASSYDGNFYEQYF.

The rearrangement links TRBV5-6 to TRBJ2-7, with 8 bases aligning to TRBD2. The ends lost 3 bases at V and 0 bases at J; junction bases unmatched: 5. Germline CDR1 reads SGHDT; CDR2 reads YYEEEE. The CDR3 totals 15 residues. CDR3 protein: CASSSLAGHSYEQYF. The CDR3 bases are TGTGCCAGCAGCTCGTTAGCGGGGCACTCCTACGAGCAGTACTTC.

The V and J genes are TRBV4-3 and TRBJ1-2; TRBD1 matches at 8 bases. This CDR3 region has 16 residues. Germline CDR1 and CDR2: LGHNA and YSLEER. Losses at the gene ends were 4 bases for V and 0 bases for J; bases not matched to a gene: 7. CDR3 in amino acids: CASSPRTGRSNYGYTF. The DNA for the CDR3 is TGCGCCAGCAGCCCCCGGACAGGGCGCTCTAACTATGGCTACACCTTC.

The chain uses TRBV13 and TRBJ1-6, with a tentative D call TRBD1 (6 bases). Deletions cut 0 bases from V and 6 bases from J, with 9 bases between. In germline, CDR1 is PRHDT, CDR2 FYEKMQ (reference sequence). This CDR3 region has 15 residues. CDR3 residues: CASSLGGGGNSPLHF. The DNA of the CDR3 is TGTGCCAGCAGCTTAGGAGGGGGTGGTAATTCACCCCTCCACTTT.

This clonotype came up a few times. CDR3 bases: TGTGCCAGCAGCCCACTTGGGGGTAACACCGGGGAGCTGTTTTTT. It codes for CASSPLGGNTGELFF. The gene calls are TRBV27 and TRBJ2-2; D possibly uses TRBD1 or TRBD2 (5 bases each). Germline V CDR1 and CDR2: MNHEY, SMNVEV (reference sequence). This CDR3 comprises 15 residues. V was trimmed by 6 bases and J by 2 bases, leaving 13 bases between them.

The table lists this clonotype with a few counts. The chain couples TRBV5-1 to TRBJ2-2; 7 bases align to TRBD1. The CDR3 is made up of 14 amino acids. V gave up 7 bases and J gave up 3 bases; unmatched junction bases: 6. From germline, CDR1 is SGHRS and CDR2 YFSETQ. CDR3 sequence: CASVQGLYTGELFF. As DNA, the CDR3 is TGCGCCAGCGTACAGGGGTTGTACACCGGGGAGCTGTTTTTT.

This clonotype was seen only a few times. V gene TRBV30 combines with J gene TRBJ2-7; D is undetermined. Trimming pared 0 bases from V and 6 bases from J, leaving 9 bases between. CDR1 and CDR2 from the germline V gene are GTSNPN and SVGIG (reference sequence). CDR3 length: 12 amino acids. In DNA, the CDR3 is TGTGCCTGGAGTGTACCTGGGCCCGAGCAGTACTTC. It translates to CAWSVPGPEQYF.

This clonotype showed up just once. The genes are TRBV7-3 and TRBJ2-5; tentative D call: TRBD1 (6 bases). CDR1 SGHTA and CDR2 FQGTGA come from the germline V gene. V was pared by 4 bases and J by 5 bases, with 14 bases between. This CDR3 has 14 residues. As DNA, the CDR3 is TGTGCCAGCAGCTCCTCAGGGGCGAGGGAGACCCAGTACTTC. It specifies CASSSSGARETQYF.

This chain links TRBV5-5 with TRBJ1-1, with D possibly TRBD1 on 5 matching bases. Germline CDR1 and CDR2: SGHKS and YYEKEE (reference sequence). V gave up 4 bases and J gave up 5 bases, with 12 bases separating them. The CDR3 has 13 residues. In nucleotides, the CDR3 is TGTGCCAGCAGCGGACCACAGGAGACTGAAGCTTTCTTT. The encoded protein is CASSGPQETEAFF.

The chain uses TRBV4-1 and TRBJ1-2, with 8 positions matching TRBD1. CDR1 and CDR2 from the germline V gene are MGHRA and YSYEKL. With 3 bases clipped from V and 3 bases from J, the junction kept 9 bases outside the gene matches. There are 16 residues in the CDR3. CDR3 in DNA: TGCGCCAGCAGCCAGGTTATGGGACAGGACTACTATGGCTACACCTTC. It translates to CASSQVMGQDYYGYTF.

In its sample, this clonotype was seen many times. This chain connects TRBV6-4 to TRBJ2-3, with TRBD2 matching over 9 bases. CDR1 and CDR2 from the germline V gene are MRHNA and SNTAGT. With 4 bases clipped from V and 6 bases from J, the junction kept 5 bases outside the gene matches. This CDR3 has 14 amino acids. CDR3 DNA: TGTGCCAGCAGTGTCCTAGCGGGGTCCGATACGCAGTATTTT. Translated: CASSVLAGSDTQYF.